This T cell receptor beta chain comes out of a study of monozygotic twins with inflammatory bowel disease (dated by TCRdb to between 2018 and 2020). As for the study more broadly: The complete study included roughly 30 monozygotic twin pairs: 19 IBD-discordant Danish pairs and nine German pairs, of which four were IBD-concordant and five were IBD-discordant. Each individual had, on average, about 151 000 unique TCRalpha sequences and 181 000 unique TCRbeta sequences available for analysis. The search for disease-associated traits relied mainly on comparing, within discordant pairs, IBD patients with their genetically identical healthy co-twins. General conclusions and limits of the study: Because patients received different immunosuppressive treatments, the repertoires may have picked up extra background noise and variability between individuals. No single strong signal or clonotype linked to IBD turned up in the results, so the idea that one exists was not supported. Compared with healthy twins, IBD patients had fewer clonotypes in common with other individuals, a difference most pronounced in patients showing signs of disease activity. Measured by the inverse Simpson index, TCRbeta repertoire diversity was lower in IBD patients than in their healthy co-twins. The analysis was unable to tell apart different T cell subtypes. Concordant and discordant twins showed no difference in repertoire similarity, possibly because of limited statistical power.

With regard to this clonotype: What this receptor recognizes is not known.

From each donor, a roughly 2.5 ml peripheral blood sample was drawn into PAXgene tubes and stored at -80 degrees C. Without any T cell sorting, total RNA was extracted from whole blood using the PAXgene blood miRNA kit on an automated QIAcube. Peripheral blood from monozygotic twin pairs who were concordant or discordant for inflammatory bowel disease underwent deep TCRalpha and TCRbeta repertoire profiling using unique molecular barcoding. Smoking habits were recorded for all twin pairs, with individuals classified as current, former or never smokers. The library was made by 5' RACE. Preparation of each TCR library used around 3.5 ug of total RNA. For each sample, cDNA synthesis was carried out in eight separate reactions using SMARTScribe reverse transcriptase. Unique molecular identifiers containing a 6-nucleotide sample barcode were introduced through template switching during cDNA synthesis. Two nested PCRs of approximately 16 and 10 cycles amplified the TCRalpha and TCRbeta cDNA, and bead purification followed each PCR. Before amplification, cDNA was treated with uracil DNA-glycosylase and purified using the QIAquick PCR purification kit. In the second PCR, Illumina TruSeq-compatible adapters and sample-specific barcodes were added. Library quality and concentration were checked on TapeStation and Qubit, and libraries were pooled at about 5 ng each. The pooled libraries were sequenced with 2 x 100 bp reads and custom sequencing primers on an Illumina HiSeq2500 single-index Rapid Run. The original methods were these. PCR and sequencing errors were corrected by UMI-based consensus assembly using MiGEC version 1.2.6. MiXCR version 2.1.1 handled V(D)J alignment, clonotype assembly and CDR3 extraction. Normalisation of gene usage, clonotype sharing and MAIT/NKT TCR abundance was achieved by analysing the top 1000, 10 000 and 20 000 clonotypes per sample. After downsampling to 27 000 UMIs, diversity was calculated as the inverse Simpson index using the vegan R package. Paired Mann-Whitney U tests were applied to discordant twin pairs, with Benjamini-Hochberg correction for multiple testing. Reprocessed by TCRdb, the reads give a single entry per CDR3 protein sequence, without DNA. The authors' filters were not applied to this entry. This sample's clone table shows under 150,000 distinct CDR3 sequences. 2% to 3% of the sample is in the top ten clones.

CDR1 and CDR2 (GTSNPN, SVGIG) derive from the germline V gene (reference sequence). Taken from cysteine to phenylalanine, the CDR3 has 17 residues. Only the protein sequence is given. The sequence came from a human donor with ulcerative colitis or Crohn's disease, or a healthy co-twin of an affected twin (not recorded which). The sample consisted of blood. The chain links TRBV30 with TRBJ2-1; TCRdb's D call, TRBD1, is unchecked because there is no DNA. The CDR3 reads CALRDISPKGPYNEQFF.